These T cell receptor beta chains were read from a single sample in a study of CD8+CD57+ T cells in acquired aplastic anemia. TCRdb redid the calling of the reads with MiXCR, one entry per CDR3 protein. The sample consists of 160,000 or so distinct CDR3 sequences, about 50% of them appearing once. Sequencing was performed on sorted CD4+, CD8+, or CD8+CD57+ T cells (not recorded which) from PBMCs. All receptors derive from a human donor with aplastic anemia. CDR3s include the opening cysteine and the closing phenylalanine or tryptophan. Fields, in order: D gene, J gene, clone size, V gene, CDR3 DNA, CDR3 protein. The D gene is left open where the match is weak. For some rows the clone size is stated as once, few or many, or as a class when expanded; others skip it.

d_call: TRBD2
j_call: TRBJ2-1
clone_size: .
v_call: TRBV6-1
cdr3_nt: TGTGCCAGCAGTGGAGCAGCGGCGGGAGTAAGGAACAATGAGCAGTTCTTC
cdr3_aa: CASSGAAAGVRNNEQFF

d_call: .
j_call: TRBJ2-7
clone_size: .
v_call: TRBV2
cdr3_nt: TGTGCCAGCAGTGTGGGCTCTCCCTACGAGCAGTACTTC
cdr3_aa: CASSVGSPYEQYF

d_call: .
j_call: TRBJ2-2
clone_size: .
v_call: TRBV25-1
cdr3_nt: TGTGCCAGCAGTGAGAACACCGGGGAGCTGTTTTTT
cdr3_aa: CASSENTGELFF

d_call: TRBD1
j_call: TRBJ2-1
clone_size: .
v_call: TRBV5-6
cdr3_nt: TGTGCCAGCAGCAGAGGAGGGACAGGGATCTACAATGAGCAGTTCTTC
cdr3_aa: CASSRGGTGIYNEQFF

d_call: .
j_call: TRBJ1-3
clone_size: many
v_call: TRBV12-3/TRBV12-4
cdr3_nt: TGTGCCAGCAGTTTTCCACTAGCTGGAAACACCATATATTTT
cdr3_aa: CASSFPLAGNTIYF

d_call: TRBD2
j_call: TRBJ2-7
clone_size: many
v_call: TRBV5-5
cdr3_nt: TGTGCCAGCACCGGGGGGACCTCCTACGAGCAGTACTTC
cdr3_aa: CASTGGTSYEQYF

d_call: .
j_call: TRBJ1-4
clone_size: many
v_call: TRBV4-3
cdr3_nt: TGCGCCAGCAGCCAAACCCGCGAAAAACTGTTTTTT
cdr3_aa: CASSQTREKLFF

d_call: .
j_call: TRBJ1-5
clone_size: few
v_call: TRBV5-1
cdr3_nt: TGCGCCAGCAGCTTGGAGCTCAATCAGCCTCAGCATTTT
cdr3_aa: CASSLELNQPQHF

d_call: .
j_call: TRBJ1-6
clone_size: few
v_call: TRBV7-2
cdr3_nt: TGTGCCAGCAGCCCCAATAAGAATTCACCCCTCCACTTT
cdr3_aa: CASSPNKNSPLHF

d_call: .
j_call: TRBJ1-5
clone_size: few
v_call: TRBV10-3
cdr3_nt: TGTGCCATCAGTGACGTAGGGGTGGACCAGCCCCAGCATTTT
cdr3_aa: CAISDVGVDQPQHF

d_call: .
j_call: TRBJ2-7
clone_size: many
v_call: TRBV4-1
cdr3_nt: TGCGCCAGCAGCCAAGATCCTAACGGCTACGAGCAGTACTTC
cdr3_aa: CASSQDPNGYEQYF

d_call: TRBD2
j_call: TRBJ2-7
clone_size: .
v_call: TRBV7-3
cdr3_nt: TGCGCCAGCAGCCAACTAGCGGGGGAGCAGTACTTC
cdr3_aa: CASSQLAGEQYF

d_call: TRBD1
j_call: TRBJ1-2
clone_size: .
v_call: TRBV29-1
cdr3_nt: TGCAGCGTTGTGCAGGGGGCCTATGGCTACACCTTC
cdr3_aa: CSVVQGAYGYTF

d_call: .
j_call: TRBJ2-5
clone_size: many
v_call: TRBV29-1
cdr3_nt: TGCAGCGTTGAAGACTACCTACTTCGACAGACGCAAGAGACCCAGTACTTC
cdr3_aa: CSVEDYLLRQTQETQYF

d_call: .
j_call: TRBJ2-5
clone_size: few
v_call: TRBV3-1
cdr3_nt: TGTGCCAGCAGCCTCCCGGAAACGCCGGGGGAGACCCAGTACTTC
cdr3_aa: CASSLPETPGETQYF

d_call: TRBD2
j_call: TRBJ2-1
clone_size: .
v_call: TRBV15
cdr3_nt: TGTGCCACAGGTAGCGGGAGAGGCTACAATGAGCAGTTCTTC
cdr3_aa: CATGSGRGYNEQFF

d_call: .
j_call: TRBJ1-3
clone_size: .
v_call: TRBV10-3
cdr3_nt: TGTGCCATCAGTAAAGATTCTGGAAACACCATATATTTT
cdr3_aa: CAISKDSGNTIYF

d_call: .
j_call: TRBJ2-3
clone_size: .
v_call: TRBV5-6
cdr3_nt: TGTGCCAGCAGCTTGGACAGGACAGATACGCAGTATTTT
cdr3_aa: CASSLDRTDTQYF

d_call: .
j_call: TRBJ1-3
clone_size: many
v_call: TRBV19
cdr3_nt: TGTGCCAGTAGTACTCAGGGATCTGGAAACACCATATATTTT
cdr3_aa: CASSTQGSGNTIYF

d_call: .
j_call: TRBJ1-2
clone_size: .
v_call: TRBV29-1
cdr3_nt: TGCAGTGCGCCCCCAGGTGGGGGTGGAGCTAACTATGGCTACACCTTC
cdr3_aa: CSAPPGGGGANYGYTF

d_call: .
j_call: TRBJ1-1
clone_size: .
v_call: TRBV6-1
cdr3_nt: TGTGCCACTGTCGCCTCGAGAAACACTGAAGCTTTCTTT
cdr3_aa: CATVASRNTEAFF

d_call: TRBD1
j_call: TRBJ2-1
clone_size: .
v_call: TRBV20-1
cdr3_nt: TGCAGTGCCCCGGGACAGTACAATGAGCAGTTCTTC
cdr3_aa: CSAPGQYNEQFF

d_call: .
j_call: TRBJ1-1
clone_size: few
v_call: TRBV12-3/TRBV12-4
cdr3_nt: TGTGCCAGCGAGGGGCCAGGGAGGAACACTGAAGCTTTCTTT
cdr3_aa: CASEGPGRNTEAFF

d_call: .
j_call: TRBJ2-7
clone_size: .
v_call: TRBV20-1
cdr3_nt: TGCAGTGAAGAAGGGTCCTCCTACGAGCAGTACTTC
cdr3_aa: CSEEGSSYEQYF

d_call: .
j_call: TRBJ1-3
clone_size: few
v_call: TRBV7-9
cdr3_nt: TGTGCCAGCGGCCGACAGGACTCTGGAAACACCATATATTTT
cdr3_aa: CASGRQDSGNTIYF

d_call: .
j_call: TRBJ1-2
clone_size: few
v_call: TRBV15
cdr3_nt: TGTGCCACCAGCAGAGATCGGCCGGGAAGGGGGTATGGCTACACCTTC
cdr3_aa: CATSRDRPGRGYGYTF

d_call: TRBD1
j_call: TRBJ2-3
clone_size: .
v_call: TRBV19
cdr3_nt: TGTGCCAGTAGCGCCACAGGGGGGAAGGGGGATACGCAGTATTTT
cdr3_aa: CASSATGGKGDTQYF

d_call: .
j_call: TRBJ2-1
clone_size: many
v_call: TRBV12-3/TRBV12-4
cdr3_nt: TGTGCCAGCAGCACCCCCCCGGGAGTGGGGAATGAGCAGTTCTTC
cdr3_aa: CASSTPPGVGNEQFF

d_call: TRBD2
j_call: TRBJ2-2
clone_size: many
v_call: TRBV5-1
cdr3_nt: TGCGCCAGTAGTAATAGTCCGAGGGAGGGCCAAAGGGAGCTGTTTTTT
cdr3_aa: CASSNSPREGQRELFF

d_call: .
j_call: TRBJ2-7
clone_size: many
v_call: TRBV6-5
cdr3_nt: TGTGCCAGCAGTTACTCGAACCCCCCGACAGGCTACGAGCAGTACTTC
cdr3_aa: CASSYSNPPTGYEQYF

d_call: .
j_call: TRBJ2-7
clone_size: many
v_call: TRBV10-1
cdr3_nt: TGCGCCAGCAGTGATCTGACAAGAGCCTACGAGCAGTACTTC
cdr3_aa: CASSDLTRAYEQYF

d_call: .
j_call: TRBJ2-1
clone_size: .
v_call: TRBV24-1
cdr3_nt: TGTGCCACCAGTGACAGCAGACTAGGGCAGCTCTTC
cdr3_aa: CATSDSRLGQLF

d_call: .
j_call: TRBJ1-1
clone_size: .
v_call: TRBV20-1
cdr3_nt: TGCAGTGGCCGAACAGAGAACACTGAAGCTTTCTTT
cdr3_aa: CSGRTENTEAFF

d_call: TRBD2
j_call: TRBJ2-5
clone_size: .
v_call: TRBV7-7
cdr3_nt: TGTGCCAGCAGCTTGGGGAGGGGTCGAGAGACCCAGTACTTC
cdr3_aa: CASSLGRGRETQYF

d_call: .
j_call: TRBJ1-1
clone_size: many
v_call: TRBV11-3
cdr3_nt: TGTGCCAGCAGCTCCGGGGAGACTGAAGCTTTCTTT
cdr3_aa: CASSSGETEAFF

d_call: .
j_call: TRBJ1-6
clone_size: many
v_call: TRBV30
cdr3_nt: TGTGCCTGGAGTGTCGGTTTGGGGGCCCCAAATTCACCCCTCCACTTT
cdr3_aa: CAWSVGLGAPNSPLHF

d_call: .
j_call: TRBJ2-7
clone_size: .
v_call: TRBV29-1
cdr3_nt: TGCAGCGTTGACCAGGGAGGCACCTACGAGCAGTACTTC
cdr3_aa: CSVDQGGTYEQYF

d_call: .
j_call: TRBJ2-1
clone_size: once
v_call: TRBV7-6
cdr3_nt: TGTGCCAGCAGCCCTATGATAGCGGAGCGAACCTACAATGAGCAGTTCTTC
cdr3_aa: CASSPMIAERTYNEQFF

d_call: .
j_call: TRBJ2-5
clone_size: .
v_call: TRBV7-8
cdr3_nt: TGTGCCAGCAGCCACTTCCGGGGGAGGCAAGAGACCCAGTACTTC
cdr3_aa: CASSHFRGRQETQYF

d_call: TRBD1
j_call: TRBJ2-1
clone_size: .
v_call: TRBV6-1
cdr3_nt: TGTGCCAGCAGTGACCGGGACAGGGGAAATGAGCAGTTCTTC
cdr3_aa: CASSDRDRGNEQFF

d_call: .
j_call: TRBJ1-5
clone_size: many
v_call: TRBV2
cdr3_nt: TGTGCCAGCAGTGGGAACCAGGAGGACGGAAGAACCCTAAATCAGCCCCAGCATTTT
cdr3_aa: CASSGNQEDGRTLNQPQHF

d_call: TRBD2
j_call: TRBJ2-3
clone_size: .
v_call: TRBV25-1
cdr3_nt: TGTGCCAGCGGCCTACTAGCGGGGGTCACAGATACGCAGTATTTT
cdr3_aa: CASGLLAGVTDTQYF

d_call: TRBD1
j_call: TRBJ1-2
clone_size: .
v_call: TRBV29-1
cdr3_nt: TGCAGCGTTGTAGGGACAGGGGGCGAACGTTTCTATGGCTACACCTTC
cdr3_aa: CSVVGTGGERFYGYTF

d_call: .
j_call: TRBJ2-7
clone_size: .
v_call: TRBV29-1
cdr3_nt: TGCAGCCAGGGACGAGGCTACGAGCAGTACTTC
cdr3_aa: CSQGRGYEQYF

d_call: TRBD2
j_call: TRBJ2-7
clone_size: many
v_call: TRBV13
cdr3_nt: TGTGCCAGCAGCCCCCGGACTAGCGACTACGAGCAGTACTTC
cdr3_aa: CASSPRTSDYEQYF

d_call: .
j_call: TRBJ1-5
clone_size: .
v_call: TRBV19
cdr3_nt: TGTGCCAGTAGTATCACGGGGACCCATCAGCCCCAGCATTTT
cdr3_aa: CASSITGTHQPQHF

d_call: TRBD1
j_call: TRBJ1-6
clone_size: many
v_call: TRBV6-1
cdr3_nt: TGTGCCAGCAGTCCGGACAGGGGGCATGGTAATTCACCCCTCCACTTT
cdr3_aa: CASSPDRGHGNSPLHF

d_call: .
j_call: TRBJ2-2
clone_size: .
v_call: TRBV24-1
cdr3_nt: TGTGCCACCGGAGGGGGGCTCACCGGGGAGCTGTTTTTT
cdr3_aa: CATGGGLTGELFF

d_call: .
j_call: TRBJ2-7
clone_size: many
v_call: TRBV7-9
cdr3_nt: TGTGCCAGCAGCTTAGGGCTTTTAGGCTCCTACGAGCAGTACTTC
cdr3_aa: CASSLGLLGSYEQYF